This entry lists 25 T cell receptor beta chains sequenced from one sample in a study of blood T cell repertoires in COVID-19 (dated by TCRdb to the early 2020s). The library was prepared using the immunoSEQ multiplex PCR assay. TCRdb carries this immuneACCESS record with in-frame sequences only. Its versions omit some clonotypes, under half of them owing to an unresolved V gene in the studies checked, with the rest unexplained. The sample table records about 100,000 clones; more than 90% of these occur just once. The top ten hold 4.5% to 6% of the sample. The material sequenced was peripheral blood. These receptors all come from a man aged 70 or older with acute or convalescent COVID-19.

The V gene is TRBV6-5, the J gene TRBJ1-1, with 8 positions matching TRBD1. The CDR3 is 14 amino acids. J was trimmed by 6 bases and V by 6 bases; bases with no gene match: 9. The germline V gene encodes CDR1 MNHEY and CDR2 SVGAGI. The CDR3 DNA follows: TGTGCCAGCAGCCGCGGACAGGGAGGTCCTGAAGCTTTCTTT. Translation: CASSRGQGGPEAFF.

V gene TRBV12-5 combines with J gene TRBJ2-2; 10 bases agree with TRBD2. This CDR3 has 18 residues. Trimming at V came to 6 bases and at J to 7 bases, leaving 17 bases not matched to a gene. Germline V gene data show CDR1 as LGHNT and CDR2 as FRNRAP. CDR3: CASGPTSAGGPVGGELFF. The CDR3 DNA reads as TGTGCTAGTGGCCCCACATCAGCGGGAGGGCCGGTAGGCGGGGAGCTGTTTTTT. Full variable domain (remainder filled in from reference TRBV12-5 and TRBJ2-2): DARVTQTPRHKVTEMGQEVTMRCQPILGHNTVFWYRQTMMQGLELLAYFRNRAPLDDSGMPKDRFSAEMPDATLATLKIQPSEPRDSAVYFCASGPTSAGGPVGGELFFGEGSRLTVL.

A single count supports this clone. The chain recombines TRBV6-4 with TRBJ1-2, with D perhaps TRBD1 (6 bases). This CDR3 is built from 14 residues. Trimming took off 3 bases at V and 4 bases at J, with 12 bases between the two ends. Germline assignment: CDR1 MRHNA and CDR2 SNTAGT. CDR3 residues: CASSDSGDGYGYTF. The CDR3, as DNA: TGTGCCAGCAGTGATTCAGGGGACGGCTATGGCTACACCTTC.

This chain connects TRBV24-1 to TRBJ2-6; D is perhaps TRBD2 (5 bases). This CDR3 is built from 18 residues. Germline CDR1 reads KGHDR; CDR2 reads SFDVKD. V lost 7 bases and J 1 base, leaving 19 bases between the germline ends. The CDR3 loop reads CATSDGRGSGSGANVLTF. The CDR3 DNA reads as TGTGCCACCAGCGACGGACGAGGGAGTGGTTCTGGGGCCAACGTCCTGACTTTC.

The V and J genes are TRBV27 and TRBJ2-5, with 13 positions matching TRBD2. The V segment lost 4 bases and the J segment 4 bases; nucleotides outside the gene matches: 9. In germline, CDR1 is MNHEY, CDR2 SMNVEV (reference sequence). This CDR3 has 17 amino acids. CDR3 protein: CASSSFSWTSGRETQYF. The CDR3 DNA is TGTGCCAGCAGTTCCTTCTCTTGGACTAGCGGGAGAGAGACCCAGTACTTC.

This clone was seen only once. The chain is built from TRBV5-5 and TRBJ1-1; 10 bases are a match to TRBD1. The germline gives CDR1 SGHKS, CDR2 YYEKEE (reference sequence). Losses at the gene ends were 3 bases for V and 9 bases for J; bases not matched to a gene: 17. The CDR3 extends over 17 amino acids. In DNA, the CDR3 is TGTGCCAGCAGCTCCCCCACGGGACAGGGGCCCGGTGCGAAAGCTTTCTTT. This gives the protein CASSSPTGQGPGAKAFF.

The chain is built from TRBV25-1 and TRBJ2-7; D is ambiguous. Trimming removed 0 bases from V and 0 bases from J, with 6 bases in between. CDR3 length equals 14 residues. In germline, CDR1 is MGHDK, CDR2 SYGVNS. CDR3 in amino acids: CASSEYGGSYEQYF. The DNA for the CDR3 is TGTGCCAGCAGTGAATATGGCGGCTCCTACGAGCAGTACTTC.

This chain links TRBV5-1 with TRBJ2-5, with TRBD2 as a possible D gene (5 bases). Germline CDR1 reads SGHRS; CDR2 reads YFSETQ. The V end lost 4 bases, the J end lost 0 bases, and 10 bases lay between the germline ends. There are 14 residues in the CDR3. CDR3 in amino acids: CASSPEGYQETQYF. CDR3 DNA sequence: TGCGCCAGCAGCCCCGAGGGCTACCAAGAGACCCAGTACTTC.

This sequence joins TRBV19 and TRBJ2-7, with 7 bases fitting TRBD1. With 5 bases clipped from V and 2 bases from J, the junction kept 3 bases outside the gene matches. The CDR3 loop spans 13 amino acids. Per the germline V gene, CDR1 is LNHDA and CDR2 is SQIVND (reference sequence). The CDR3 nucleotides are TGTGCCAGTAGTCTGACAGGGCCCTACGAGCAGTACTTC. It codes for CASSLTGPYEQYF.

The gene calls are TRBV2 and TRBJ2-3; 10 positions agree with TRBD2. In germline, CDR1 is SNHLY, CDR2 FYNNEI. The CDR3 spans 16 residues. Losses at the gene ends were 6 bases for V and 0 bases for J; bases not matched to a gene: 6. The CDR3 is CASSRGLAVSTDTQYF. In nucleotides, the CDR3 is TGTGCCAGCAGCCGAGGACTAGCGGTTAGCACAGATACGCAGTATTTT.

The J gene is TRBJ1-2, the V gene TRBV27; D remains unclear. V lost 5 bases to trimming and J lost 1 base, with 8 bases between them. This CDR3 has 13 residues. Germline assignment: CDR1 MNHEY and CDR2 SMNVEV (reference sequence). The CDR3 bases are TGTGCCAGCAGTATAACACGTAACTATGGCTACACCTTC. Protein: CASSITRNYGYTF.

J is TRBJ1-2 and V is TRBV28, with 7 bases aligning to TRBD1. V lost 3 bases to trimming and J lost 4 bases; unmatched junction nucleotides: 14. This CDR3 spans 17 amino acids. Per the germline V gene, CDR1 is MDHEN and CDR2 is SYDVKM. CDR3 sequence: CASSFPSRQGVGYGYTF. In DNA form, the CDR3 reads TGTGCCAGCAGTTTTCCGAGTCGGCAGGGGGTTGGCTATGGCTACACCTTC.

A single count supports this clone. The chain combines TRBV9 with TRBJ1-2, with D tentatively TRBD1 (5 bases). The V end was cut by 5 bases, the J end by 8 bases, with 10 bases between. The CDR3 sequence is 11 residues long. The germline V gene has CDR1 SGDLS and CDR2 YYNGEE. DNA of the CDR3: TGTGCCAGCAGAGGGGAGGGAGGCTACACCTTC. This codes for CASRGEGGYTF.

The rearrangement uses TRBV29-1 and TRBJ1-2, with TRBD1 matching over 11 bases. The germline V gene encodes CDR1 SQVTM and CDR2 ANQGSEA. The CDR3 has 13 amino acids. The V gene end was trimmed by 6 bases and the J gene end by 2 bases; junction bases not matched to a gene: 2. CDR3 sequence reads: CSVRTGGNYGYTF. The CDR3, as DNA: TGCAGCGTCCGGACAGGGGGCAACTATGGCTACACCTTC.

V gene TRBV6-5 combines with J gene TRBJ1-6, with 8 bases aligning to TRBD1. This CDR3 is built from 15 residues. V dropped 6 bases and J dropped 10; count of bases not matched to a gene: 11. Per the germline V gene, CDR1 is MNHEY and CDR2 is SVGAGI. For the CDR3, the DNA is TGTGCCAGCAGGGTAACAGGGGGAAGGGTGTCACCCCTCCACTTT. The encoded protein is CASRVTGGRVSPLHF.

The CDR3 DNA follows: TGTGCCAGCAGCCCACGGGGGGTCGGCACTGAAGCTTTCTTT. The encoded protein is CASSPRGVGTEAFF. The V gene is TRBV21-1, the J gene TRBJ1-1. TRBV21-1 corresponds to a pseudogene. This CDR3 contains 14 residues.

This chain links TRBV6-5 with TRBJ1-1; TRBD1 agrees at 8 bases. CDR3 length equals 15 residues. The germline CDR1 and CDR2 sequences are MNHEY and SVGAGI. After removal of 5 bases from V and 5 bases from J, the junction contained 10 bases not matched to a gene. The CDR3, as DNA: TGTGCCAGCAGTCCCCGACAGGGGTTTTTGACTGAAGCTTTCTTT. Translating gives CASSPRQGFLTEAFF.

The chain couples TRBV6-5 to TRBJ1-3; D call uncertain. The CDR3 is 15 residues long. Trimming removed 4 bases at V and 0 bases at J, with 10 bases between. Germline CDR1 is MNHEY and CDR2 is SVGAGI. The CDR3, as DNA: TGTGCCAGCAGTTCCTCCCGGGACTCTGGAAACACCATATATTTT. Translated: CASSSSRDSGNTIYF.

V and J are TRBV6-5 and TRBJ2-7; TRBD1 is a possible D gene (5 bases). Between the trimmed V and J ends, which lost 6 bases and 1 base, there was a span of 16 bases. Germline CDR1 reads MNHEY; CDR2 reads SVGAGI. The CDR3 runs 15 residues. CDR3 amino acids: CASSPKGHPSYEQYF. Written as DNA, the CDR3 is TGTGCCAGCAGCCCCAAAGGACATCCTTCCTACGAGCAGTACTTC.

The V call is TRBV24-1, the J call TRBJ2-1; 9 bases fit TRBD1. The CDR3 consists of 14 residues. CDR1 and CDR2 from the germline V gene are KGHDR and SFDVKD. V was clipped by 9 bases and J by 2 bases; unmatched bases: 4. CDR3 DNA sequence: TGTGCCACCCGAACAGGGGGCCCCTACAATGAGCAGTTCTTC. This gives the protein CATRTGGPYNEQFF.

V and J are TRBV5-1 and TRBJ2-3; 8 bases match TRBD1. The V and J ends lost 8 bases and 0 bases, in that order; junction bases with no gene match: 5. Germline lookup yields CDR1 SGHRS and CDR2 YFSETQ. CDR3 length: 14 residues. CDR3 DNA: TGCGCCAGTTACAGGGGGACTAGCACAGATACGCAGTATTTT. The encoded protein is CASYRGTSTDTQYF.

The gene calls are TRBV5-6 and TRBJ2-5; D unresolved. The V end was cut by 1 base, the J end by 4 bases, with 8 bases between. The CDR3 loop spans 13 amino acids. Germline CDR1 reads SGHDT; CDR2 reads YYEEEE. CDR3 nucleotides: TGTGCCAGCAGCTTGCCCCTCGGAGAGACCCAGTACTTC. Its protein is CASSLPLGETQYF.

The sample holds one count of this clone. The V gene is TRBV6-5, the J gene TRBJ2-7, with TRBD1 matching 7 bases. Germline V gene lookup returns CDR1 MNHEY and CDR2 SVGAGI. The CDR3 spans 15 residues. V was pared by 5 bases and J by 3 bases, with 10 bases of the junction left unmatched. The CDR3 sequence: CASSKQGTKIYEQYF. DNA for the CDR3: TGTGCCAGCAGTAAACAGGGGACCAAAATCTACGAGCAGTACTTC.

The chain links TRBV11-2 to TRBJ2-3; D may be TRBD2 (5 bases). This CDR3 contains 18 residues. Trimming stripped 5 bases from V and 0 bases from J, with 21 bases between. Germline lookup yields CDR1 SGHAT and CDR2 FQNNGV. The DNA of the CDR3 is TGTGCCAGCAGCCCCCGGGTGGGAAGCGGCTCTAGCACAGATACGCAGTATTTT. Its protein is CASSPRVGSGSSTDTQYF.

The chain is built from TRBV5-4 and TRBJ2-7; D not certain. In germline, CDR1 is SGHNT, CDR2 YYREEE (reference sequence). The CDR3 is made up of 13 amino acids. The V end was cut by 0 bases, the J end by 4 bases, with 8 bases between. The CDR3 nucleotides read TGTGCCAGCAGCTTGGGACTTTTTTACGAGCAGTACTTC. Its protein product is CASSLGLFYEQYF.